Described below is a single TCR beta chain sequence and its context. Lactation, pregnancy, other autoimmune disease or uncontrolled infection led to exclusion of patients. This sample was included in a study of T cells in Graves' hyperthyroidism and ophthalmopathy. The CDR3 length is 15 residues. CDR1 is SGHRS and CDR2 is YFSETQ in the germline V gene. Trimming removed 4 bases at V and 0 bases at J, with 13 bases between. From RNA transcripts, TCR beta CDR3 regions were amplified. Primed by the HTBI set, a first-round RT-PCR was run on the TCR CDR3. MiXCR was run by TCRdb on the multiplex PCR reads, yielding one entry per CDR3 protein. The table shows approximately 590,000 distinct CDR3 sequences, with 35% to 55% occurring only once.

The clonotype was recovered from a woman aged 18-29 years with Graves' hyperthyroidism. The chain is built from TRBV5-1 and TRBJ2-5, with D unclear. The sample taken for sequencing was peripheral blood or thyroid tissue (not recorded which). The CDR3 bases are TGCGCCAGCAGCGTCCGGAGCCCCCACCAAGAGACCCAGTACTTC. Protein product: CASSVRSPHQETQYF.